Following are 20 T cell receptor beta chains from one sample sequenced in a study of shared clonotypes between healthy human individuals. Clones were sequenced by immunoSEQ multiplex PCR, and TCRdb holds only the in-frame ones, with some missing. The table lists approximately 720,000 clones, around 92% of them singletons, with approximately 24% in the top ten. Cells designated naive CD8 were CD45RO-negative and were positively selected for CCR7, with terminally differentiated effector memory CD45RA+ cells excluded. Sample: naive CD8+ T cells sorted from blood. The source is a man aged 30 to 45 in good health.

On this clone itself: Other DNA sequences from this sample encode an identical CDR3 as well. The chain couples TRBV5-1 to TRBJ2-7, with a tentative D call TRBD1 (5 bases). V was shortened by 4 bases and J by 4 bases, with 12 bases between the two germline ends. The CDR3 loop spans 13 amino acids. Germline assignment: CDR1 SGHRS and CDR2 YFSETQ. The CDR3 loop is CASSLTVSYEQYF. The CDR3 bases are TGCGCCAGCAGCCTGACAGTTTCGTACGAGCAGTACTTC.

This clone was observed a single time. This chain connects TRBV2 to TRBJ2-2; 9 nucleotides line up with TRBD2. Trimming at V came to 0 bases and at J to 3 bases, leaving 8 bases not matched to a gene. The length of the CDR3 is 18 residues. Germline V gene lookup returns CDR1 SNHLY and CDR2 FYNNEI. The CDR3 region is CASSEAPWLAGDTGELFF. The CDR3 region has the DNA TGTGCCAGCAGTGAAGCGCCGTGGTTAGCGGGAGACACCGGGGAGCTGTTTTTT.

The gene calls are TRBV6-5 and TRBJ1-1, with a tentative D call TRBD1 (6 bases). The V end was cut by 6 bases, the J end by 2 bases, with 13 bases between. There are 14 residues in the CDR3. The germline V gene encodes CDR1 MNHEY and CDR2 SVGAGI. The CDR3 reads CASRRYRENTEAFF. The CDR3 DNA is TGTGCCAGCAGACGATACAGGGAAAACACTGAAGCTTTCTTT.

The rearrangement joins TRBV10-2 to TRBJ2-1; D gene ambiguous. The CDR3 has 13 residues. Germline V CDR1 and CDR2: WSHSY, SAAADI. Trimming stripped 3 bases from V and 4 bases from J, with 7 bases between. DNA of the CDR3: TGCGCCAGCAGTGAAGTCGGTTACAATGAGCAGTTCTTC. Protein: CASSEVGYNEQFF.

The V call is TRBV7-9, the J call TRBJ1-1; TRBD1 matches at 7 bases. This CDR3 is built from 14 residues. Germline V gene sequence: CDR1 SEHNR, CDR2 FQNEAQ (reference sequence). Losses at the gene ends were 6 bases for V and 2 bases for J; bases not matched to a gene: 6. This CDR3 reads CASRPRQGNTEAFF. Written as DNA, the CDR3 is TGTGCCAGCAGACCTAGACAGGGTAACACTGAAGCTTTCTTT.

V is TRBV27 and J is TRBJ2-7; D possibly corresponds to TRBD2 (6 bases). The CDR3 is 12 amino acids. V gave up 6 bases and J gave up 6 bases, with 12 bases separating them. Germline V gene sequence: CDR1 MNHEY, CDR2 SMNVEV (reference sequence). The CDR3 spells CASRAGRGEQYF. In DNA form, the CDR3 reads TGTGCCAGCAGGGCAGGGCGGGGCGAGCAGTACTTC.

The chain combines TRBV5-4 with TRBJ1-2; no firm D call. V dropped 0 bases and J dropped 1 base, with 7 bases sitting between them. The CDR3 runs 14 residues. Germline assignment: CDR1 SGHNT and CDR2 YYREEE (reference sequence). The DNA for the CDR3 is TGTGCCAGCAGCTTGGGGCACAGTAACTATGGCTACACCTTC. This codes for CASSLGHSNYGYTF.

The genes are TRBV7-2 and TRBJ2-4; the match to TRBD1 covers 9 bases. Germline V CDR1 and CDR2: SGHTA, FQGNSA. The CDR3 has 15 amino acids. The V and J ends lost 5 bases and 8 bases, in that order; junction bases with no gene match: 10. CDR3 bases: TGTGCCAGCAGCCCAACCCGACAGGGGGTGGACATTCAGTACTTC. Its translation is CASSPTRQGVDIQYF.

The chain carries TRBV15 and TRBJ2-2; 9 nucleotides match TRBD2. There are 16 residues in the CDR3. Losses at the gene ends were 2 bases for V and 6 bases for J; bases not matched to a gene: 7. Germline loops: CDR1 LNHNV, CDR2 YYDKDF (reference sequence). CDR3 in amino acids: CATSRRLAEVPGELFF. CDR3 coding DNA: TGTGCCACCAGCAGAAGACTAGCGGAAGTACCCGGGGAGCTGTTTTTT. Using reference TRBV15 and TRBJ2-2 for the parts outside the CDR3, the full variable domain is DAMVIQNPRYQVTQFGKPVTLSCSQTLNHNVMYWYQQKSSQAPKLLFHYYDKDFNNEADTPDNFQSRRPNTSFCFLDIRSPGLGDTAMYLCATSRRLAEVPGELFFGEGSRLTVL.

Comment on this clone: Other DNA sequences in the same sample also yield this CDR3. The V and J genes are TRBV9 and TRBJ2-7, with D possibly being TRBD2 (6 bases). The CDR3 totals 15 residues. The V gene's germline CDR1 is SGDLS and CDR2 YYNGEE. The V gene lost 0 bases and the J gene lost 2 bases, with 12 bases spanning the gap. In DNA form, the CDR3 reads TGTGCCAGCAGCGTAGGCGGGACGGGAGCCTACGAGCAGTACTTC. This gives the protein CASSVGGTGAYEQYF.

This chain joins TRBV12-5 and TRBJ1-1, with no clear D. Trimming took 1 base from V and 7 from J, leaving 7 bases between them. Germline V lookup: CDR1 LGHNT, CDR2 FRNRAP. The CDR3 has 12 residues. The CDR3 region is CASGLDSFEAFF. The CDR3 bases are TGTGCTAGTGGTTTGGACAGTTTTGAAGCTTTCTTT.

V gene TRBV4-1 combines with J gene TRBJ1-5; D is perhaps TRBD1 (5 bases). The CDR3 length is 15 residues. Germline V gene sequence: CDR1 MGHRA, CDR2 YSYEKL. Trimming removed 4 bases at V and 5 bases at J, with 15 bases between. CDR3 coding DNA: TGCGCCAGCAGCCGAGGGGACGGAGTAGATCAGCCCCAGCATTTT. It is translated as CASSRGDGVDQPQHF.

The V and J genes are TRBV7-6 and TRBJ2-2; the D is unclear. Deletions cut 5 bases from V and 8 bases from J, with 9 bases between. This CDR3 comprises 12 residues. Germline-derived CDR1 and CDR2 are SGHVS and FNYEAQ. The chain's CDR3 is CASSEEAGELFF. Written as DNA, the CDR3 is TGTGCCAGCAGCGAGGAAGCTGGGGAGCTGTTTTTT.

The chain is built from TRBV13 and TRBJ2-1; 14 nucleotides match TRBD2. The CDR3 is made up of 19 amino acids. V was clipped by 5 bases and J by 4 bases; unmatched bases: 13. The germline V gene has CDR1 PRHDT and CDR2 FYEKMQ (reference sequence). CDR3 protein: CASSITAGLAGERYNEQFF. CDR3 coding DNA: TGTGCCAGCAGCATTACCGCGGGACTAGCGGGAGAAAGGTACAATGAGCAGTTCTTC. Drawing the rest from reference TRBV13 and TRBJ2-1, the complete variable domain is AAGVIQSPRHLIKEKRETATLKCYPIPRHDTVYWYQQGPGQDPQFLISFYEKMQSDKGSIPDRFSAQQFSDYHSELNMSSLELGDSALYFCASSITAGLAGERYNEQFFGPGTRLTVL.

The rearrangement links TRBV11-2 to TRBJ2-3, with D possibly matching TRBD1 (6 bases). The CDR3 is 14 residues long. CDR1 is SGHAT, CDR2 FQNNGV, per germline. V lost 4 bases to trimming and J lost 1 base, with 9 bases between them. The DNA of the CDR3 is TGTGCCAGCAGCTCGGCAGGGGGCACAGATACGCAGTATTTT. Encoded protein: CASSSAGGTDTQYF.

The rearrangement joins TRBV27 to TRBJ2-7, with 7 bases matching TRBD2. The CDR3 extends over 17 amino acids. Trimming removed 5 bases from V and 1 base from J; junction bases left unmatched: 14. CDR1 and CDR2 (germline): MNHEY, SMNVEV (reference sequence). In DNA, the CDR3 is TGTGCCAGCAGTGGTGGGTATCCGCGGGAGAAGTCCTACGAGCAGTACTTC. This translates into CASSGGYPREKSYEQYF.

This chain links TRBV14 with TRBJ1-1, with D unresolved. Trimming took off 0 bases at V and 5 bases at J, with 10 bases between the two ends. This CDR3 has 14 residues. Germline CDR1 is SGHDN and CDR2 is FVKESK. CDR3 protein: CASSQDWVRTEAFF. The CDR3 DNA is TGTGCCAGCAGCCAAGATTGGGTTCGGACTGAAGCTTTCTTT.

CDR3 nucleotide sequence: TGCGCCAGCAGCCAAGCCGGGACTAGCGGCTACGAGCAGTACTTC. Protein product: CASSQAGTSGYEQYF. V gene TRBV4-1 combines with J gene TRBJ2-7, with 11 bases identical to TRBD2. Germline V gene lookup returns CDR1 MGHRA and CDR2 YSYEKL. The junction had 2 bases not matched to a gene; V was cut back by 1 base and J by 3 bases. There are 15 residues in the CDR3.

This chain uses TRBV27 with TRBJ2-7; no clear D. The CDR3 has 13 residues. Germline lookup yields CDR1 MNHEY and CDR2 SMNVEV (reference sequence). V lost 3 bases, J lost 0 bases, and 6 bases lay in between. DNA of the CDR3: TGTGCCAGCAGTTTGTACAGCTCCTACGAGCAGTACTTC. Translation gives CASSLYSSYEQYF.

V gene TRBV5-4 combines with J gene TRBJ1-2; D is undetermined. The ends were cut back, 4 bases at V and 1 base at J, with 20 bases in the middle. The CDR3 has 17 amino acids. CDR1 and CDR2 (germline): SGHNT, YYREEE (reference sequence). In DNA, the CDR3 is TGTGCCAGCAGCCATGAACAAGGCTTACTCCGTAACTATGGCTACACCTTC. It is translated as CASSHEQGLLRNYGYTF. The full variable domain, in which reference TRBV5-4 and TRBJ1-2 provide the parts outside the CDR3, is ETGVTQSPTHLIKTRGQQVTLRCSSQSGHNTVSWYQQALGQGPQFIFQYYREEENGRGNFPPRFSGLQFPNYSSELNVNALELDDSALYLCASSHEQGLLRNYGYTFGSGTRLTVV.